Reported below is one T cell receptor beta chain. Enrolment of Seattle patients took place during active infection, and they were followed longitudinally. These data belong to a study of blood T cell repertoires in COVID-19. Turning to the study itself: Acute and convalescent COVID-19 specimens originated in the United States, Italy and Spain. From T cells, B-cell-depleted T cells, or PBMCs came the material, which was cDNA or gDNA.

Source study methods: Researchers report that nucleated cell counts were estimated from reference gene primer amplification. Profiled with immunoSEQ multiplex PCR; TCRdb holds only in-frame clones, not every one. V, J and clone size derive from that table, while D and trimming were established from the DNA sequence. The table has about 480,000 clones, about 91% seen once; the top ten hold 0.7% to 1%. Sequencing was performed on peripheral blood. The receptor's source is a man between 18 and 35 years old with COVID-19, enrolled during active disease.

The CDR3: CASRSGTGMGIEQFF. Written as DNA, the CDR3 is TGTGCCAGCAGATCCGGGACAGGGATGGGGATTGAGCAGTTCTTC. The gene calls are TRBV2 and TRBJ2-1, with 9 bases identical to TRBD1. There are 15 residues in the CDR3. The junction had 12 bases not matched to a gene; V was cut back by 6 bases and J by 9 bases. CDR1 and CDR2 (germline): SNHLY, FYNNEI.